This TCR beta chain was observed in a study of HIV-infected patients and healthy controls (dated by TCRdb to 2013 to 2016). In terms of the full investigation: After three months of therapy, CD4 counts in about 85% of the 16 patients increased to a modest but significant degree while remaining below normal ranges. The CD4:CD8 ratio rose slightly, whereas CD8 counts showed no consistent shift during early therapy. Viral load became undetectable in about 65% of the 16 patients by the second bleed and in all patients after a further year of therapy. Overall T-cell lymphocytopenia was not observed in the patients, and no significant difference from controls was found in total CDR3 counts per chain. The question the study tested was whether immune perturbation and reconstitution could be captured by deep TCR repertoire sequencing of small blood samples from HIV patients. The full study reports these points: During therapy, HIV-associated CDR3s significantly decreased in frequency, while CMV-associated CDR3s did not change significantly, though most became more frequent. Both the Jaccard index and the count of highly shared sequences showed that healthy controls shared more CDR3s between individuals than HIV+ patients did. MAIT cell alpha-chain CDR3s were present at high frequency in healthy controls but severely depleted in HIV+ repertoires. HIV-infected repertoires had significantly higher mean Gini indices than controls, possibly reflecting oligoclonality. The use of whole blood limited sequencing depth and precluded separation of the dynamics of distinct T-cell subpopulations. Slight age and sex profile differences between the study cohorts did not explain the observed diversity differences. In the samples, alpha-beta chain pairing was left undetermined. Comparisons were complicated by unequal numbers of distinct sequences between patients and controls, and rare events from HIV-infected data were overweighted by size-matching. In size-matched repertoire data, the apparent post-therapy recovery of the Gini index in HIV-infected patients was not replicated. Processing was restricted to sixteen HIV-infected individuals, which the authors judged to be a major constraint on the generalizability of the findings. In the study, no determination of donor HLA types was made. Eight alpha and eight beta V genes showed significantly different mean usage between HIV-infected patients and controls. Roughly threefold more distinct CDR3s and higher Shannon diversity were observed in healthy control repertoires than in untreated HIV+ repertoires.

This clonotype is labeled medium-sized (0.01 to 0.1%). Its antigen is not yet known. The input lacks base qualities; no much larger clone sits a single base away. Whole blood was used without cell fractionation, so the repertoire reflected all unsorted peripheral T cells. For RNA extraction, a 2.5 ml sample of peripheral blood was drawn into Tempus tubes. HIV-infected adults not yet given antiretroviral therapy and scheduled to start treatment were recruited, and the first sixteen eligible patients underwent processing. Treatment interruptions were among the grounds for excluding patients from enrollment, as were febrile or AIDS-related illness, tumors, hepatitis B or C coinfection, immunomodulatory therapy and recent vaccination. Residual genomic DNA was removed with the TURBO-DNase kit and globin mRNA was depleted with GLOBINclear. Pretreatment blood was drawn from HIV-infected patients immediately prior to the initiation of antiretroviral therapy.

Reverse transcription of 400 to 650 ng RNA was performed with SuperScript III using primers directed against the alpha and beta constant regions. Separate alpha and beta chain libraries were generated by chain-specific third strand synthesis with multiplexing indices. In the protocol, all rearrangements within a chain were amplified with a single primer pair so that primer bias was avoided, and molecular barcodes were added to each cDNA molecule. Purified cDNA was ligated with T4 RNA Ligase 1 onto a 5' RACE adapter bearing a random hexamer and the SP2 sequencing primer site. Second strand synthesis was performed with Phusion polymerase and primed from the SP2 site, and slow temperature ramps were applied to favor optimal annealing. The 12-nucleotide barcode on each molecule comprised two random hexamer sequences, both introduced before amplification and concatenated. A brief initial PCR introduced P5 and P7 adapter elements together with a second index, and an approximately 23-cycle amplification PCR using P5s and P7 primers was subsequently performed. Libraries received roughly 28 PCR cycles in total, were quantified on a Qubit, sized on a Bioanalyzer, and diluted to about 4 nM. Normalized libraries were sequenced on an Illumina MiSeq with 2 x 250 paired-end kits. Reverse transcription reactions were cleaned up on MinElute columns and eluted into approximately 10 ul Tris-Cl. Adapter ligations were incubated for approximately 25 hours at 16 degrees C and subsequently purified with AMPure XP beads at a 1:1 ratio. The original pipeline was this. Demultiplexed FASTQ files were processed with a modified Decombinator that output V, J, insert and barcode information. Sequences sharing a barcode but differing from the dominant sequence were discarded as errors, and barcodes clustered at Levenshtein distance 3 were counted to estimate original cDNA molecules. The R packages ineq, vegan, igraph and RCytoscape were used for downstream analyses, with IMGT nomenclature and CDR3 definitions applied. To avoid skew from clonal expansion, each TCR was counted once, and V gene usage was computed over distinct sequences. Whenever two unique CDR3 amino acid sequences within a donor differed by a single Levenshtein edit, similarity networks linked them. Published HIV-specific CDR3s (over 90 alpha, roughly 700 beta) and CMV-specific CDR3s (about 13 alpha, 250 to 300 beta) were compiled and searched for in the repertoires. Lower sequence numbers were not the cause of the decreased diversity in patients, as random subsampling to size-matched repertoires showed. The public reads were run again by TCRdb, first through fastp at Q25 and then through MiXCR, and only productive beta chains were kept. Each entry is one CDR3 protein sequence, shown with its most common DNA and genes. None of the V and J calls come from the authors' own analysis; TCRdb made them. The sample table shows thousands of distinct CDR3 sequences, and 7% to 9% are seen once. The ten biggest clones cover 7.5% to 10% of the sample.

The sample consisted of blood, taken before antiretroviral therapy. This clonotype originated in an adult with HIV infection.

At the DNA level, the sequence is TGTGCCAGCGGGCGGAGCTCTAGGGGCTACACCTTC. This gives the protein CASGRSSRGYTF. The rearrangement combines TRBV12-3 or TRBV12-4 with TRBJ1-2, with no confidently assigned D gene. A distance of 15 bases separates the germline ends of V and J, which lose 8 bases and 8 bases respectively. The CDR3 starts with the cysteine, ends with the phenylalanine, and has 12 residues. The read is trimmed to its CDR3 DNA, 36 bases read in frame from base 1.